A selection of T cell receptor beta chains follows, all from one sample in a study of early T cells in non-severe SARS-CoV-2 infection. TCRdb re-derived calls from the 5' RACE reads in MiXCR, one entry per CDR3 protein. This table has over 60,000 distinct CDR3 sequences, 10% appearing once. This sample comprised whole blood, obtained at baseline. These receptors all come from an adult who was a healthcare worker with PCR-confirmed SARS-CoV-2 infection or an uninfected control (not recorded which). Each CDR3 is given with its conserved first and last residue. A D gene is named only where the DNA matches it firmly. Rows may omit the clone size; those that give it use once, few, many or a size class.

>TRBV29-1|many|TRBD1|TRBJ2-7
CSVETQNRGNEQYF
TGCAGCGTTGAGACGCAGAACAGGGGTAACGAGCAGTACTTC
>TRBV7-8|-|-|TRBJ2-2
CASSWAQNTGELFF
TGTGCCAGCAGCTGGGCACAGAACACCGGGGAGCTGTTTTTT
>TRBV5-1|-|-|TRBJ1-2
CASSLDREGYTF
TGCGCCAGCAGCTTGGACAGGGAAGGCTACACCTTC
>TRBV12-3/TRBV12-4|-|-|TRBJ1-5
CASSLVVEAGNQPQHF
TGTGCCAGCAGTTTAGTGGTCGAGGCGGGGAATCAGCCCCAGCATTTT
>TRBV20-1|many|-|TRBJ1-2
CRGAGKLIGANYGYTF
TGCAGGGGGGCCGGGAAATTAATAGGAGCTAACTATGGCTACACCTTC
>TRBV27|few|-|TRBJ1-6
CASSLSGRGGGSPLHF
TGTGCCAGCAGTTTATCGGGCAGGGGTGGAGGATCACCCCTCCACTTT
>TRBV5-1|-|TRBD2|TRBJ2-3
CASSLDPAGGSGYTQYF
TGCGCCAGCAGCTTGGATCCAGCGGGGGGCAGCGGTTATACGCAGTATTTT
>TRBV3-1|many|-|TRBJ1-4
CASSAGVSNEKLFF
TGTGCCAGCAGCGCAGGGGTGTCTAATGAAAAACTGTTTTTT
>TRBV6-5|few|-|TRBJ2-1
CASSPTLAFQREQFF
TGTGCCAGCAGTCCAACGTTGGCTTTCCAGCGGGAGCAGTTCTTC
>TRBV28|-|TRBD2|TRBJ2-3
CASSFTSAGTDTQYF
TGTGCCAGCAGTTTTACTAGCGCAGGGACAGATACGCAGTATTTT
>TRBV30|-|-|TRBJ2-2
CAWSEVVGGELFF
TGTGCCTGGAGTGAAGTCGTTGGCGGGGAGCTGTTTTTT
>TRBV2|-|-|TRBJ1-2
CASRHETLRRGGYTF
TGTGCCAGCAGGCACGAGACCCTTCGCCGGGGCGGCTACACCTTC
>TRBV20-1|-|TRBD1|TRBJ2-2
CSAMGQGGTGELFF
TGCAGTGCCATGGGACAGGGAGGCACCGGGGAGCTGTTTTTT
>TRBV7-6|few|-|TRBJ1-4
CASSPLDGQKLFF
TGTGCCAGCAGCCCCCTCGACGGGCAAAAACTGTTTTTT
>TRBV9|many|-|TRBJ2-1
CASSVQVASYNEQFF
TGTGCCAGCAGCGTACAGGTTGCCTCCTACAATGAGCAGTTCTTC
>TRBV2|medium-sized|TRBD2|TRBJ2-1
CASSGGYNEQFF
TGTGCCAGTAGCGGGGGGTACAATGAGCAGTTCTTC
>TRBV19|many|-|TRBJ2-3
CASSLGSPSTDTQYF
TGTGCCAGTAGCCTCGGCAGCCCTAGCACAGATACGCAGTATTTT
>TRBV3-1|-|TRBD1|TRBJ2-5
CASSRQGRETQYF
TGTGCCAGCAGCCGACAGGGTAGGGAGACCCAGTACTTC
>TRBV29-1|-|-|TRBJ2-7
CSAATGTPYEQYF
TGCAGCGCTGCGACGGGGACCCCCTACGAGCAGTACTTC
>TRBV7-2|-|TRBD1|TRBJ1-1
CASRKGQGNTEAFF
TGTGCCAGCAGGAAAGGACAGGGGAACACTGAAGCTTTCTTT
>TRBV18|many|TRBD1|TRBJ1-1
CASSPRMAGGILGNTEAFF
TGTGCCAGCTCACCACGGATGGCAGGGGGCATTTTGGGGAACACTGAAGCTTTCTTT
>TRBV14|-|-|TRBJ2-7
CASSQLGFIREQYF
TGTGCCAGCAGCCAGCTCGGATTCATAAGAGAGCAGTACTTC
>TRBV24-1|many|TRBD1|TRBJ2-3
CATSAPTGTDTQYF
TGTGCCACCAGTGCCCCGACAGGGACCGATACGCAGTATTTT
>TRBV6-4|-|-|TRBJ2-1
CASSNRDNEQFF
TGTGCCAGCAGTAACAGGGACAATGAGCAGTTCTTC
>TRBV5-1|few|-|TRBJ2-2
CASSREAANTGELFF
TGCGCCAGCAGCCGAGAGGCTGCGAACACCGGGGAGCTGTTTTTT
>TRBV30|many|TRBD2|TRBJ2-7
CAWSPEPGLAYSYEQYF
TGTGCCTGGAGTCCTGAACCCGGACTAGCTTACTCCTACGAGCAGTACTTC
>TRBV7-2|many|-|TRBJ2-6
CASSSQSGANVLTF
TGTGCCAGCAGCTCTCAAAGTGGGGCCAACGTCCTGACTTTC
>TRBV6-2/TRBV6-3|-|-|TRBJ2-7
CASTNPGAYEQYF
TGTGCCAGCACCAACCCGGGGGCCTACGAGCAGTACTTC
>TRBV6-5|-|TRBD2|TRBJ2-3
CASSYDGRGGRADTQYF
TGTGCCAGCAGTTACGATGGGCGGGGGGGCAGAGCAGATACGCAGTATTTT
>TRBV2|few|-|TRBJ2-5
CASRVAGPHRETQYF
TGTGCCAGCAGGGTCGCGGGCCCCCATCGAGAGACCCAGTACTTC
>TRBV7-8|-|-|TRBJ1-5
CASSSEGHPQPQHF
TGTGCCAGCAGCTCTGAAGGTCACCCTCAGCCCCAGCATTTT
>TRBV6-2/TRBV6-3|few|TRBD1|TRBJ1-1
CASSPGTDNTEAFF
TGTGCCAGCAGTCCAGGGACAGATAACACTGAAGCTTTCTTT
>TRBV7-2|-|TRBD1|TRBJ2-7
CASSITRVTGGEQYF
TGTGCCAGCAGCATAACCAGGGTGACAGGGGGCGAGCAGTACTTC
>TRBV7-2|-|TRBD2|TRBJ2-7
CASSLLAGAAYEQYF
TGTGCCAGCAGCTTATTAGCGGGGGCTGCCTACGAGCAGTACTTC
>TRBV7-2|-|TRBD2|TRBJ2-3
CASRETSGDTDTQYF
TGTGCCAGCAGAGAGACTAGCGGGGACACAGATACGCAGTATTTT
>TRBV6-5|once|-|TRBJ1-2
CASSYSPGNYGYTF
TGTGCCAGCAGTTACTCGCCAGGGAACTATGGCTACACCTTC
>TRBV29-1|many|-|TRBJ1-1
CSVGEPTEAFF
TGCAGCGTTGGGGAGCCCACTGAAGCTTTCTTT
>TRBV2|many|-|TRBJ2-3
CASSGRDTQYF
TGTGCCAGCAGCGGGCGGGATACGCAGTATTTT
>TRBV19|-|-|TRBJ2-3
CASSQEDSTDTQYF
TGTGCCAGTAGCCAAGAAGACAGCACAGATACGCAGTATTTT
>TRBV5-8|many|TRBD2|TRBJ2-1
CASSFPSSGSLNEQFF
TGTGCCAGCAGCTTCCCGTCTAGCGGGAGCCTCAATGAGCAGTTCTTC
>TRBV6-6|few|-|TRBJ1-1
CASTGSLYTEAFF
TGTGCCAGCACCGGGAGCTTATACACTGAAGCTTTCTTT
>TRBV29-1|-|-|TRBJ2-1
CSVEEGDGYNEQFF
TGCAGCGTTGAGGAAGGGGATGGTTACAATGAGCAGTTCTTC
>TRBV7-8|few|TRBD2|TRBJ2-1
CASSWERGGGNEQFF
TGTGCCAGCAGTTGGGAGCGGGGTGGCGGGAATGAGCAGTTCTTC
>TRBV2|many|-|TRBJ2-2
CASSPLRGFNTGELFF
TGTGCCAGCAGCCCGCTAAGGGGATTTAACACCGGGGAGCTGTTTTTT
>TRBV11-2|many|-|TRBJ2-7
CASSLGLIESSYEQYF
TGTGCCAGCAGCTTAGGCTTGATAGAAAGCTCCTACGAGCAGTACTTC
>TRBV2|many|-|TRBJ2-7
CASSPDWEPYEQYF
TGTGCCAGCAGCCCAGACTGGGAGCCCTACGAGCAGTACTTC
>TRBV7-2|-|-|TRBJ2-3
CASSLRGVTQYF
TGTGCCAGCAGCTTGAGGGGAGTTACGCAGTATTTT
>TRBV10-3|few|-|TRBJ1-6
CAIGGGSPLHF
TGTGCCATCGGTGGTGGCTCACCCCTCCACTTT